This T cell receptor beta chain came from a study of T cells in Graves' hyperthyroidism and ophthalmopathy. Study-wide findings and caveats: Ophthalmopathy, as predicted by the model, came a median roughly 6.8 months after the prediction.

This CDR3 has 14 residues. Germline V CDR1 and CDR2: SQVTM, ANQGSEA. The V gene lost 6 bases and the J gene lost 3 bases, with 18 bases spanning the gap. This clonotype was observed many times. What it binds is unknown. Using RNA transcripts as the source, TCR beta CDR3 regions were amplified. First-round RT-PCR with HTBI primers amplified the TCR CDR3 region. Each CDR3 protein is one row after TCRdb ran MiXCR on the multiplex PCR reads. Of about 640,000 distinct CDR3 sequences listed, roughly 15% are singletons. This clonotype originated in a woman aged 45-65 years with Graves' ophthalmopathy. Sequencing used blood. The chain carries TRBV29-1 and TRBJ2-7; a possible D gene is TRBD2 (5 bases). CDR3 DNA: TGCAGCGTAGCCGGGAAGGAATCGAGCTACGAGCAGTACTTC. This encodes CSVAGKESSYEQYF.